The clone carrying this T cell receptor (beta chain) was seen only a few times. The CDR3 contains 12 residues. Germline CDR1 MNHNS, CDR2 SASEGT. Libraries were prepared by immunoSEQ multiplex PCR; TCRdb keeps only in-frame clonotypes and omits some of them. Of some 99,000 clones listed, about 91% are singletons. This record comes from a study of siplizumab effects on memory and regulatory T cells. V gene TRBV6-1 combines with J gene TRBJ1-1; a possible D gene is TRBD1 (6 bases). Sequenced: Tregs sorted from blood. The sequence was obtained from a human donor in good health. The CDR3 region is CADQGMNTEAFF. Here the CDR3 DNA reads TGTGCGGATCAGGGGATGAACACTGAAGCTTTCTTT.